This TCR beta chain was retrieved from a study of T-cell reconstitution after alpha-beta-depleted transplantation in children. The germline V gene encodes CDR1 MNHEY and CDR2 SVGAGI. The CDR3 spans 14 residues. V was clipped by 3 bases and J by 8 bases, with 16 bases between them. Unique molecular identifiers were incorporated into the prepared TCRbeta library. TCRdb re-derived calls from the PCR reads in MiXCR, one entry per CDR3 protein. The sample shows about 91,000 distinct CDR3 sequences, roughly 8.3% of them seen only once. This clonotype was observed many times. This receptor was taken from a human donor who donated a stem cell graft to a child with congenital amegakaryocytic thrombocytopenia. This chain uses TRBV6-5 with TRBJ1-2, with D maybe TRBD1 (5 bases). Sequences were derived from PBMCs from the stem cell graft donor, sampled from the stem cell graft. CDR3 DNA sequence: TGTGCCAGCAGTTATGGGGGTGACTATGGAGGCTACACCTTC. Amino acids: CASSYGGDYGGYTF.